The 17 T cell receptor beta chains given below trace back to one sample, sequenced in a study of blood T cell repertoires in COVID-19. Using immunoSEQ multiplex PCR, the repertoire was profiled, and TCRdb retains in-frame clones only, with some absent. The data show approximately 50,000 clones, with around 90% seen just once and about 3.9% held by the top ten. The material sequenced was peripheral blood. These TCRs come from a human donor in a cohort sampled during active COVID-19.

The genes are TRBV14 and TRBJ2-7; 7 positions agree with TRBD1. The length of the CDR3 is 13 residues. CDR1 and CDR2 (germline): SGHDN, FVKESK. V was clipped by 6 bases and J by 0 bases; unmatched bases: 2. CDR3 sequence (DNA): TGTGCCAGCAGGGGGACAGACTCCTACGAGCAGTACTTC. Translated: CASRGTDSYEQYF.

V usage is TRBV9 and J usage is TRBJ2-2; 8 bases fit TRBD2. CDR3 length: 15 residues. CDR1 is SGDLS, CDR2 YYNGEE, per germline. With 2 bases clipped from V and 4 bases from J, the junction kept 4 bases outside the gene matches. In nucleotides, the CDR3 is TGTGCCAGCAGCGTGGCGGGAGGAGGCACCGGGGAGCTGTTTTTT. This translates into CASSVAGGGTGELFF.

The chain uses TRBV3-1 (or the pseudogene TRBV3-2) and TRBJ2-6; 8 bases map to TRBD1. The germline V gene has CDR1 LGHDT and CDR2 YNNKEL (reference sequence). V shed 6 bases and J 0 bases; nucleotides not matched to a gene: 10. The CDR3 length is 18 residues. This CDR3 is CASRRTGRLSSGANVLTF. CDR3 bases: TGTGCCAGCAGGCGGACAGGGAGATTAAGCTCTGGGGCCAACGTCCTGACTTTC.

This chain connects TRBV9 to TRBJ1-6; 7 nucleotides agree with TRBD1. The CDR3 is 17 amino acids. The germline gives CDR1 SGDLS, CDR2 YYNGEE. Germline trimming cut 0 bases from V and 0 bases from J; bases unmatched to any gene: 3. CDR3 loop: CASSVGTGGSYNSPLHF. In DNA form, the CDR3 reads TGTGCCAGCAGCGTAGGGACAGGCGGCTCCTATAATTCACCCCTCCACTTT.

The chain recombines TRBV10-3 with TRBJ2-3; TRBD2 matches at 11 bases. V trimming: 0 bases; J trimming: 0 bases; junction bases outside the gene matches: 8. CDR1 is ENHRY and CDR2 is SYGVKD in the germline V gene. The CDR3 is made up of 19 amino acids. CDR3 DNA: TGTGCCATCAGTGAGTCTAGCGGGAGGGCCGTAACTAGCACAGATACGCAGTATTTT. Translating it yields CAISESSGRAVTSTDTQYF.

The chain recombines TRBV23-1 with TRBJ2-7; 8 nucleotides agree with TRBD1. TRBV23-1 belongs to the ORF category, with a function that is uncertain. CDR3 length: 20 amino acids. J was trimmed by 2 bases and V by 1 base; bases with no gene match: 19. CDR3 bases: TGCGCCAGCAGTCAATGGGCCCGGGACAGGAGTCAGAATAGAACCTACGAGCAGTACGTC. Translation: CASSQWARDRSQNRTYEQYV.

V usage is TRBV19 and J usage is TRBJ2-5, with D maybe TRBD1 (6 bases). The CDR3 spans 13 residues. V lost 5 bases and J lost 6, with 13 bases in between. CDR1 is LNHDA, CDR2 SQIVND, per germline (reference sequence). The CDR3: CASSLQGGQTQYF. Here the CDR3 DNA reads TGTGCCAGTAGTCTACAGGGTGGACAGACCCAGTACTTC.

The rearrangement uses TRBV6-5 and TRBJ2-7; possibly TRBD2 for D (5 bases). CDR3 length: 14 amino acids. The germline V gene encodes CDR1 MNHEY and CDR2 SVGAGI. With 5 bases removed from V and 3 bases from J, the gap between germline ends came to 14 bases. This chain's CDR3 is CASSPREGRYEQYF. The CDR3 DNA sequence: TGTGCCAGCAGTCCAAGAGAGGGCCGCTACGAGCAGTACTTC.

This chain connects TRBV27 to TRBJ1-6; D remains unclear. This CDR3 spans 15 amino acids. V lost 7 bases and J lost 3, with 13 bases in between. CDR1 and CDR2 (germline): MNHEY, SMNVEV (reference sequence). The DNA of the CDR3 is TGTGCCAGCAAACCTAGACGGAACTATAATTCACCCCTCCACTTT. Its translation is CASKPRRNYNSPLHF.

This clone was detected a few times. The chain joins TRBV2 to TRBJ1-1; D gene ambiguous. CDR1 is SNHLY and CDR2 is FYNNEI in the germline V gene. This CDR3 is 15 amino acids long. Trimming left V 10 bases short and J 2 bases short, with 20 bases between. The CDR3 spells CANPLTESANTEAFF. For the CDR3, the DNA is TGTGCCAACCCACTTACGGAGTCGGCAAACACTGAAGCTTTCTTT.

This chain uses TRBV4-2 with TRBJ2-5, with 8 nucleotides matching TRBD1. Per the germline V gene, CDR1 is LGHNA and CDR2 is YNFKEQ. V was pared by 4 bases and J by 1 base, with 14 bases of the junction left unmatched. CDR3 length equals 18 residues. The chain's CDR3 is CASSPIGTGQNTQETQYF. The CDR3 nucleotides are TGTGCCAGCAGCCCCATTGGGACAGGACAAAATACCCAAGAGACCCAGTACTTC.

The chain couples TRBV2 to TRBJ2-6, with TRBD1 matching over 7 bases. The V gene's germline CDR1 is SNHLY and CDR2 FYNNEI. The CDR3 runs to 15 residues. V shed 6 bases and J 2 bases; nucleotides not matched to a gene: 4. CDR3 DNA sequence: TGTGCCAGCAGGAAGGGACAGACTGGGGCCAACGTCCTGACTTTC. Encoded protein: CASRKGQTGANVLTF.

J is TRBJ1-1 and V is TRBV7-9; 8 nucleotides match TRBD1. CDR1 is SEHNR and CDR2 is FQNEAQ in the germline V gene (reference sequence). J was trimmed by 1 base and V by 2 bases; bases with no gene match: 3. The CDR3 contains 15 residues. CDR3: CASSLQGAQNTEAFF. CDR3 nucleotides: TGTGCCAGCAGCTTACAGGGGGCGCAGAACACTGAAGCTTTCTTT.

The V gene is TRBV15, the J gene TRBJ2-2; 9 nucleotides align to TRBD2. The CDR3 sequence is 19 residues long. In germline, CDR1 is LNHNV, CDR2 YYDKDF (reference sequence). V trimming: 6 bases; J trimming: 7 bases; junction bases outside the gene matches: 21. The CDR3 sequence: CATRGGEGREGHFSGELFF. CDR3 nucleotides: TGTGCCACCAGAGGCGGAGAGGGGCGGGAGGGCCACTTTAGCGGGGAGCTGTTTTTT.

The chain has TRBV7-8 and TRBJ1-5; maybe TRBD1 (6 bases). V lost 2 bases and J 5 bases, leaving 13 bases between the germline ends. The CDR3 is 15 amino acids. Germline loops: CDR1 SGHVS, CDR2 FQNEAQ. The CDR3 DNA reads TGTGCCAGCAGCTTAACCTCGGACAGCCATCAGCCCCAGCATTTT. Amino acids: CASSLTSDSHQPQHF.

The CDR3 nucleotides are TGTGCCAGCAGCTTAGATAGTGCGGGGGGGTTCAATGAGCAGTTCTTC. Translating it yields CASSLDSAGGFNEQFF. This rearrangement joins TRBV7-6 to TRBJ2-1; 9 bases match TRBD2. The CDR3 loop spans 16 amino acids. The trim removed 1 base at V and 6 bases at J, leaving 7 bases unmatched. Germline V gene data show CDR1 as SGHVS and CDR2 as FNYEAQ.

CDR3 sequence (DNA): TGTGCCAGCAGCTTTCCGGGACAGGGTGCCTACGAGCAGTACGTC. This encodes CASSFPGQGAYEQYV. This sequence joins TRBV5-5 and TRBJ2-7; TRBD1 agrees at 9 bases. The trim removed 2 bases at V and 2 bases at J, leaving 5 bases unmatched. Germline CDR1 SGHKS, CDR2 YYEKEE (reference sequence). There are 15 residues in the CDR3.